Following are 30 T cell receptor beta chains from one sample sequenced in a study of T cells in women clearing cervical HPV infection. The protocol was immunoSEQ multiplex PCR, while the TCRdb copy is restricted to in-frame clones and leaves out a portion. Here the sample table reports more than 40,000 clones. Sequencing input: blood buffy coat. All receptors derive from a woman between 18 and 69 years old with a cervical HPV16 infection that either progressed to CIN3+ or cleared (not recorded which).

Turning to this clone: Read coverage stops 3 residues before the CDR3 terminus; the germline J gene supplies the remainder. The V call is TRBV7-9, the J call TRBJ2-7, with 10 bases lining up with TRBD1. The CDR3 is made up of 14 amino acids. Looked up from germline, CDR1 is SEHNR and CDR2 is FQNEAQ (reference sequence). The trim removed 5 bases at V and 2 bases at J, leaving 3 bases unmatched. Incomplete CDR3 DNA: TGTGCCAGCAGCGCGGACAGGGGGGCCTACGAG. Protein: CASSADRGAYE. The CDR3 in full is CASSADRGAYEQYF.

A remark on this clone: The observed sequence ends 3 residues before the CDR3 terminus, with the missing tail filled in from the germline J gene. The V and J genes are TRBV7-2 and TRBJ1-4; D unclear. This CDR3 is 14 amino acids long. Germline CDR1 SGHTA, CDR2 FQGNSA. The CDR3 protein is CASSLDSPNSPLFF. Incomplete CDR3 DNA: TGTGCCAGCAGCTTGGACTCCCCCAACTCACCA.

As regards this clone: The CDR3 end lies 3 residues beyond the end of the read and is filled in from the germline J gene. V gene TRBV19 combines with J gene TRBJ1-4; perhaps TRBD1 as D (5 bases). The CDR3 runs 16 residues. In germline, CDR1 is LNHDA, CDR2 SQIVND (reference sequence). The CDR3 region is CASRPSGDAGANVLFF. The CDR3 bases that were read are TGTGCCAGTAGGCCCTCAGGTGACGCTGGGGCCAACGTA. The entire variable domain, with the rest obtained from reference TRBV19 and TRBJ1-4, is as follows: DGGITQSPKYLFRKEGQNVTLSCEQNLNHDAMYWYRQDPGQGLRLIYYSQIVNDFQKGDIAEGYSVSREKKESFPLTVTSAQKNPTAFYLCASRPSGDAGANVLFFGSGTQLSVL.

The CDR3 reads CAISGDQGAIGELFF. The sequenced CDR3 bases are TGTGCCATCAGTGGGGACCAGGGGGCCATCGGGGAG. The V call is TRBV10-3, the J call TRBJ2-2, with TRBD1 matching over 8 bases. The sequenced fragment ends 3 residues before the CDR3 boundary, so the rest is inferred from the germline J gene. The CDR3 contains 15 residues. The V segment lost 4 bases and the J segment 7 bases; nucleotides outside the gene matches: 8. Germline V lookup: CDR1 ENHRY, CDR2 SYGVKD.

About this clone: The read falls 3 residues short of the CDR3 end, and the missing part is taken from the germline J gene. The chain is built from TRBV7-2 and TRBJ2-2; D gene unclear. The germline gives CDR1 SGHTA, CDR2 FQGNSA. CDR3 length: 15 residues. Trimming took 1 base from V and 8 from J, leaving 14 bases between them. The sequenced part of the CDR3 DNA is TGTGCCAGCAGCTTAGTCTGGCAGGCCGATGGGGAG. Its protein product is CASSLVWQADGE. The whole CDR3 sequence reads CASSLVWQADGELFF.

With regard to this clone: Mismatch with germline at one junction end may stem from a read error. The read ends 3 residues early relative to the CDR3; the germline J gene fills the gap. The V and J genes are TRBV6-1 and TRBJ1-3, with D perhaps matching TRBD1 (5 bases). Germline CDR1 and CDR2: MNHNS and SASEGT. The CDR3 is made up of 17 amino acids. The DNA read from the CDR3 is TGTGCCAGCAGTGAAGCTGGGATGGGGGACTCTGGAAACACA. Its protein is CASSEAGMGDSGNT. The whole CDR3 sequence reads CASSEAGMGDSGNTIYF.

A word on this clone: Coverage ceases 3 residues before the CDR3 finishes, and the germline J gene fills in the end. The rearrangement uses TRBV18 and TRBJ1-2, with a tentative D call TRBD1 (6 bases). Germline CDR1 KGHSH, CDR2 LQKENI. The CDR3 extends over 17 amino acids. The DNA read from the CDR3 is TGTGCCAGCTCACTATGGACTAGCGGGGGCTCCACAGATACC. This sequence encodes CASSLWTSGGSTDT. The whole CDR3 is CASSLWTSGGSTDTYTF.

Worth noting for this clone: The CDR3 extends 3 residues past the end of the read, so its final part is completed from the germline J gene. This chain links TRBV7-2 with TRBJ1-6; D gene ambiguous. This CDR3 is 13 amino acids long. The V end was cut by 4 bases, the J end by 4 bases, with 5 bases between. CDR1 and CDR2 (germline): SGHTA, FQGNSA. The DNA read from the CDR3 is TGTGCCAGCAGCTCACTATATAATTCACCC. Translated: CASSSLYNSP. In full, the CDR3 reads CASSSLYNSPLHF.

Note on this clone: The sequenced fragment ends 3 residues before the CDR3 boundary, so the rest is inferred from the germline J gene. This sequence joins TRBV2 and TRBJ2-3; possible D gene TRBD1, 6 bases. This CDR3 is built from 13 residues. V was shortened by 9 bases and J by 1 base, with 11 bases between the two germline ends. CDR1 and CDR2 from the germline V gene are SNHLY and FYNNEI. Incomplete CDR3 DNA: TGTGCCAGTGTGACAGGCCGCACAGATACG. Translating it yields CASVTGRTDT. The whole CDR3 protein reads CASVTGRTDTQYF.

Notes on this clone: The CDR3 is cut off 3 residues early in the read; its end comes from the germline J gene. The chain links TRBV14 to TRBJ2-7; TRBD1 agrees at 8 bases. Looked up from germline, CDR1 is SGHDN and CDR2 is FVKESK. V lost 2 bases to trimming and J lost 5 bases; unmatched junction nucleotides: 5. The CDR3 length is 14 residues. The sequenced part of the CDR3 DNA is TGTGCCAGCAGCCAACGGACAGGGCTGGACGAG. Translating it yields CASSQRTGLDE. The whole CDR3 protein reads CASSQRTGLDEQYF.

A remark on this clone: The CDR3 is cut off 3 residues early in the read; its end comes from the germline J gene. The V call is TRBV19, the J call TRBJ2-2; 15 bases are shared with TRBD2. Trimming at V came to 4 bases and at J to 7 bases, leaving 7 bases not matched to a gene. The CDR3 covers 17 residues. Germline V gene data show CDR1 as LNHDA and CDR2 as SQIVND (reference sequence). Partial CDR3 DNA: TGTGCCAGTAGTACGGGACTAGCGGGGGGTCGAGGCGGGGAG. Protein sequence: CASSTGLAGGRGGE. The entire CDR3 reads CASSTGLAGGRGGELFF.

Concerning this clone: The read ends 3 residues early relative to the CDR3; the germline J gene fills the gap. The chain couples TRBV5-1 to TRBJ1-4; D gene unclear. V was pared by 3 bases and J by 1 base, with 7 bases between. This CDR3 has 14 residues. Germline V gene sequence: CDR1 SGHRS, CDR2 YFSETQ. The sequenced CDR3 bases are TGCGCCAGCAGCTACGAGGGAACTAATGAAAAA. Translated, it gives CASSYEGTNEK. In full, the CDR3 is CASSYEGTNEKLFF. The full variable domain, its missing parts supplied by reference TRBV5-1 and TRBJ1-4, is KAGVTQTPRYLIKTRGQQVTLSCSPISGHRSVSWYQQTPGQGLQFLFEYFSETQRNKGNFPGRFSGRQFSNSRSEMNVSTLELGDSALYLCASSYEGTNEKLFFGSGTQLSVL.

To note about this clone: The read falls 3 residues short of the CDR3 end, and the missing part is taken from the germline J gene. V and J are TRBV14 and TRBJ2-1; unclear D gene. The CDR3 length is 16 residues. Trimming cost V 0 bases and J 3 bases, with 12 bases left between them. Germline lookup yields CDR1 SGHDN and CDR2 FVKESK. CDR3 sequence: CASSQDGRRRYNEQFF. CDR3 DNA, as far as it was read: TGTGCCAGCAGCCAAGATGGCAGGCGCCGCTACAATGAG.

Points on this clone: From the germline J gene comes the end of the CDR3, since the read stops 3 residues before it. The V gene is TRBV19, the J gene TRBJ2-6; D may be TRBD2 (6 bases). Germline V gene sequence: CDR1 LNHDA, CDR2 SQIVND (reference sequence). The CDR3 is 19 residues long. V was cut by 8 bases and J by 3 bases, with 26 bases left in between. CDR3 amino acids: CASHLIAGIPSGGANVLTF. The part of the CDR3 DNA that was read is TGTGCCAGTCATCTCATCGCGGGAATCCCTAGTGGTGGGGCCAACGTC.

Notes on this clone: The read comes to an end 3 residues before the CDR3 does, leaving the germline J gene to fill in the end. The rearrangement joins TRBV10-2 to TRBJ2-7, with 7 bases identical to TRBD2. From germline, CDR1 is WSHSY and CDR2 SAAADI. The J segment lost 6 bases and the V segment lost 4 bases, leaving 12 bases of the junction unmatched. This CDR3 has 15 residues. The sequenced CDR3 bases are TGCGCCAGCAGTGCGTTTGGCGGGGGAACAAGCGAG. Translating gives CASSAFGGGTSE. The entire CDR3 sequence reads CASSAFGGGTSEQYF.

About this clone: The read finishes 3 residues shy of the CDR3 end, and the germline J gene is used to complete it. V usage is TRBV12-3 or TRBV12-4 and J usage is TRBJ1-3, with no clear D. Trimming took off 3 bases at V and 4 bases at J, with 10 bases between the two ends. CDR3 length equals 14 residues. The CDR3 sequence is CASSLSPGGNTIYF. The sequenced part of the CDR3 DNA is TGTGCCAGCAGTTTGTCGCCGGGGGGAAACACC.

Comments on this clone: The sequence runs out 3 residues before the end of the CDR3; the remainder is reconstructed from the germline J gene. Other DNA sequences of this sample code for an identical CDR3. The chain is built from TRBV18 and TRBJ1-4; no firm D call. V was trimmed by 6 bases and J by 0 bases, leaving 11 bases between them. CDR3 size: 15 residues. CDR1 KGHSH and CDR2 LQKENI come from the germline V gene. CDR3 DNA, as far as it was read: TGTGCCAGCTCTCGATCTACTTCAACTAATGAAAAA. Its translation: CASSRSTSTNEK. The entire CDR3 protein is CASSRSTSTNEKLFF.

To note about this clone: The read ends 3 residues before the CDR3 terminus; that terminus is restored from the germline J gene. The chain is built from TRBV5-4 and TRBJ2-6; D is unclear. The germline CDR1 and CDR2 sequences are SGHNT and YYREEE (reference sequence). This CDR3 has 15 amino acids. V gave up 0 bases and J gave up 0 bases, with 4 bases separating them. The CDR3 sequence: CASSLGSSGANVLTF. CDR3 bases read: TGTGCCAGCAGCTTGGGCAGCTCTGGGGCCAACGTC.

On this clone: The DNA ends 3 residues before the CDR3 does, and the rest of the CDR3 is filled in from the germline J gene. The genes are TRBV5-1 and TRBJ2-1; no definite D call. Per the germline V gene, CDR1 is SGHRS and CDR2 is YFSETQ. Trimming cost V 4 bases and J 6 bases, with 17 bases left between them. The CDR3 is 15 amino acids. The CDR3 reads CASSVSPRGTNEQFF. The covered CDR3 bases are TGCGCCAGCAGCGTCTCCCCAAGAGGCACCAATGAG.

As for this clone: The DNA ends 3 residues before the CDR3 does, and the rest of the CDR3 is filled in from the germline J gene. This sequence joins TRBV19 and TRBJ2-7, with D possibly matching TRBD2 (5 bases). The CDR3 sequence is 15 residues long. Deletions cut 5 bases from V and 3 bases from J, with 17 bases between. CDR1 and CDR2 (germline): LNHDA, SQIVND (reference sequence). CDR3 protein: CASSPEDAEGYEQYF. The DNA read from the CDR3 is TGTGCCAGTAGTCCGGAGGATGCAGAGGGCTACGAG. Based on the CDR3 plus reference TRBV19 and TRBJ2-7, the full variable domain is DGGITQSPKYLFRKEGQNVTLSCEQNLNHDAMYWYRQDPGQGLRLIYYSQIVNDFQKGDIAEGYSVSREKKESFPLTVTSAQKNPTAFYLCASSPEDAEGYEQYFGPGTRLTVT.

Of note for this clone: The read falls 3 residues short of the CDR3 end, and the missing part is taken from the germline J gene. This sequence joins TRBV19 and TRBJ2-3, with 9 bases aligning to TRBD1. Trimming took 4 bases from V and 6 from J; bases not matched to a gene: 8. Germline V CDR1 and CDR2: LNHDA, SQIVND (reference sequence). The CDR3 is 15 amino acids. The sequenced part of the CDR3 DNA is TGTGCCAGTAGTAGCGCCCTCGGACAGGGGGATACG. Amino acids: CASSSALGQGDT. The whole CDR3 reads CASSSALGQGDTQYF.

With regard to this clone: The CDR3 extends 3 residues past the end of the read, so its final part is completed from the germline J gene. This chain connects TRBV6-1 to TRBJ1-2; possible D gene TRBD1, 5 bases. The CDR3 is 15 residues long. With 2 bases removed from V and 6 bases from J, the gap between germline ends came to 16 bases. Germline V gene sequence: CDR1 MNHNS, CDR2 SASEGT. The CDR3 DNA, read in part, is TGTGCCAGCAGTGAATTGGTCGAGGGGAACGATGGC. It encodes CASSELVEGNDG. The whole CDR3 region reads CASSELVEGNDGYTF.

Note on this clone: The CDR3 end is not reached by the read, which stops 3 residues before it; the germline J gene fills it in. V is TRBV6-2 or TRBV6-3 and J is TRBJ2-1, with 8 bases lining up with TRBD2. There are 15 residues in the CDR3. Trimming cost V 5 bases and J 8 bases; bases outside gene matches: 11. Germline V lookup: CDR1 MNHEY, CDR2 SVGEGT. The CDR3 protein is CASSPFNSGDHEQFF. The CDR3 DNA, read in part, is TGTGCCAGCAGTCCTTTTAATAGCGGGGACCATGAG.

A note on this clone: The observed sequence ends 3 residues before the CDR3 terminus, with the missing tail filled in from the germline J gene. The rearrangement joins TRBV7-9 to TRBJ1-5, with a weak D call TRBD1 (5 bases). V was shortened by 5 bases and J by 3 bases, with 14 bases between the two germline ends. The CDR3 has 15 amino acids. Germline V gene data show CDR1 as SEHNR and CDR2 as FQNEAQ (reference sequence). The covered CDR3 bases are TGTGCCAGCAGCCAGGGCGGCAGAACCAATCAGCCC. It encodes CASSQGGRTNQP. The whole CDR3 reads CASSQGGRTNQPQHF.

On this clone itself: The DNA ends 3 residues before the CDR3 does, and the rest of the CDR3 is filled in from the germline J gene. The chain couples TRBV19 to TRBJ1-2; 11 bases fit TRBD1. The CDR3 loop spans 13 amino acids. V shed 10 bases, J shed 2 bases, and the junction held 3 bases outside the gene matches. Germline V gene data show CDR1 as LNHDA and CDR2 as SQIVND (reference sequence). Incomplete CDR3 DNA: TGTGCCACTGGACAGGGGGCGAACTATGGC. Residues: CATGQGANYG. The entire CDR3 reads CATGQGANYGYTF.

With respect to this clone: The CDR3 goes on 3 residues after the read ends, and that part is filled in from the germline J gene. The chain has TRBV12-3 or TRBV12-4 and TRBJ1-1; no clear D gene. This CDR3 region has 12 residues. Deletions cut 8 bases from V and 1 base from J, with 8 bases between. The covered CDR3 bases are TGTGCCAGCCGATGGGCGAACACTGAA. Its translation: CASRWANTE. From start to end, the CDR3 is CASRWANTEAFF.

Of note for this clone: The read gets to within 3 residues of the CDR3 end, and the germline J gene fills in the rest. This rearrangement joins TRBV5-1 to TRBJ2-1, with 9 nucleotides matching TRBD1. The V and J ends lost 2 bases and 5 bases, in that order; junction bases with no gene match: 5. Germline values: CDR1 SGHRS, CDR2 YFSETQ. This CDR3 spans 15 amino acids. This CDR3 reads CASSFGTGSHNEQFF. The part of the CDR3 DNA that was read is TGCGCCAGCAGCTTTGGGACAGGGTCACACAATGAG.

With regard to this clone: With the read ending 3 residues before the CDR3 end, the germline J gene is used to fill in that end. The rearrangement joins TRBV5-1 to TRBJ2-3, with D perhaps TRBD1 (7 bases). From germline, CDR1 is SGHRS and CDR2 YFSETQ. The length of the CDR3 is 15 residues. CDR3 DNA, as far as it was read: TGCGCCAGCAGCCCCCAGGGGGGAAGCAATCAGCCG. Translation gives CASSPQGGSNQP. The whole CDR3 reads CASSPQGGSNQPQYF.

With regard to this clone: From the germline J gene comes the end of the CDR3, since the read stops 3 residues before it. The chain joins TRBV5-1 to TRBJ1-1; D might be TRBD1 (5 bases). There are 14 residues in the CDR3. Between the trimmed V and J ends, which lost 3 bases and 3 bases, there was a span of 12 bases. In germline, CDR1 is SGHRS, CDR2 YFSETQ. Incomplete CDR3 DNA: TGCGCCAGCAGCTCAGACAGCCTCGACACTGAA. Translated: CASSSDSLDTE. From start to end, the CDR3 is CASSSDSLDTEAFF.

About this clone itself: From the germline J gene comes the end of the CDR3, since the read stops 3 residues before it. The chain carries TRBV6-1 and TRBJ2-3; D uncertain. The ends were cut back, 2 bases at V and 5 bases at J, with 5 bases in the middle. Germline CDR1 and CDR2: MNHNS and SASEGT. The CDR3 is 12 residues long. The part of the CDR3 DNA that was read is TGTGCCAGCAGTGAAATCAGAGATACG. Protein: CASSEIRDT. The CDR3 in full is CASSEIRDTQYF.